This TCR beta chain derives from a study of blood T cell repertoires in COVID-19. Overall study context: The cDNA or gDNA used as material had been derived from T cells, B-cell-depleted T cells, or PBMCs.

Using immunoSEQ multiplex PCR, the repertoire was profiled, and TCRdb retains in-frame clones only, with some absent. The profile shows around 100,000 clones, around 80% of them singletons. With 5 bases clipped from V and 4 bases from J, the junction kept 9 bases outside the gene matches. The CDR3 loop spans 15 amino acids. The germline gives CDR1 MNHEY, CDR2 SVGEGT. The source is a human donor in a cohort sampled during active COVID-19. The V gene is TRBV6-2 or TRBV6-3, the J gene TRBJ1-2; 8 nucleotides align to TRBD1. Sequencing was performed on peripheral blood. In nucleotides, the CDR3 is TGTGCCAGCAGTCAGGCTGGACAGGGTCCCTATGGCTACACCTTC. It is translated as CASSQAGQGPYGYTF.